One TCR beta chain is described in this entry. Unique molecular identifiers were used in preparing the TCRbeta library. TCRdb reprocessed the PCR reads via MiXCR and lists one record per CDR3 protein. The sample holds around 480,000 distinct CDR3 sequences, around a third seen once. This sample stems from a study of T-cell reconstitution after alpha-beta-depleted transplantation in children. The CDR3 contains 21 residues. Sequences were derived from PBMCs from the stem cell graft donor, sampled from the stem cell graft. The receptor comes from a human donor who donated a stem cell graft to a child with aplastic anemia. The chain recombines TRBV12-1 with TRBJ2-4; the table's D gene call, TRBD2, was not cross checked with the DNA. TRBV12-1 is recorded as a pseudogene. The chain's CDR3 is CASSLDQTSGILRGAKNIQYF. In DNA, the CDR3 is TGTGCCAGCAGCCTGGACCAAACTAGCGGAATCCTCCGCGGCGCCAAAAACATTCAGTACTTC.